These 5 T cell receptor beta chains originate from one sample sequenced in a study of blood T cell repertoires in COVID-19. TCRdb keeps only in-frame clones here, not all; method: immunoSEQ multiplex PCR. The data contain 15,000 to 20,000 clones, roughly 80% of them singletons. Specimen: peripheral blood. Source of these receptors: a man in his sixties with active or convalescent COVID-19.

This clone was found a few times. The chain recombines TRBV5-4 with TRBJ2-4; tentatively, D is TRBD1 (5 bases). There are 13 residues in the CDR3. Germline V gene sequence: CDR1 SGHNT, CDR2 YYREEE (reference sequence). Trimming left V 4 bases short and J 5 bases short, with 10 bases between. CDR3 in DNA: TGTGCCAGCAGCCCTACCAGGGAAAACATTCAGTACTTC. Residues: CASSPTRENIQYF.

The chain links TRBV6-5 to TRBJ2-6, with unresolved D. V was shortened by 7 bases and J by 0 bases, with 7 bases between the two germline ends. The CDR3 is 14 residues long. The V gene's germline CDR1 is MNHEY and CDR2 SVGAGI. The CDR3 DNA reads as TGTGCCAGCAAAGAGATCTCTGGGGCCAACGTCCTGACTTTC. Its translation: CASKEISGANVLTF.

This chain uses TRBV19 with TRBJ2-2; TRBD1 might be the D (6 bases). Trimming cost V 5 bases and J 2 bases, with 9 bases left between them. CDR1 LNHDA and CDR2 SQIVND come from the germline V gene (reference sequence). This CDR3 contains 14 residues. The CDR3 protein is CASSAQGNTGELFF. Written as DNA, the CDR3 is TGTGCCAGTAGTGCACAGGGAAACACCGGGGAGCTGTTTTTT.

The gene calls are TRBV18 and TRBJ1-4, with D hard to call. The germline V gene encodes CDR1 KGHSH and CDR2 LQKENI. The CDR3 has 15 amino acids. Trimming removed 4 bases at V and 8 bases at J, with 17 bases between. The CDR3 sequence is CASSRSLGVEEKLFF. For the CDR3, the DNA is TGTGCCAGCTCACGCTCTCTGGGCGTGGAAGAAAAACTGTTTTTT.

This sequence joins TRBV6-1 and TRBJ2-2, with 8 nucleotides matching TRBD2. The CDR3 loop spans 17 amino acids. Germline-derived CDR1 and CDR2 are MNHNS and SASEGT. The J segment lost 5 bases and the V segment lost 4 bases, leaving 12 bases of the junction unmatched. CDR3: CASSAGGGTTKTGELFF. CDR3 sequence (DNA): TGTGCCAGCAGTGCCGGGGGGGGGACTACCAAAACCGGGGAGCTGTTTTTT.